A single sample gave rise to the 20 T cell receptor beta chains below, sequenced in a study of blood T cells in healthy people across ages. A second PCR, run for roughly 7 to 12 cycles, used a sample-barcoded 5' primer plus a J-beta primer mix. TCRdb independently ran MiXCR on the 5' RACE reads; one entry per CDR3 protein. Among over a million distinct CDR3 sequences listed, roughly two fifths were seen once. What was sequenced was blood. These receptor sequences come from a woman younger than 35 in good health.

The genes are TRBV5-1 and TRBJ2-5, with 10 bases that match TRBD2. The germline gives CDR1 SGHRS, CDR2 YFSETQ. The CDR3 sequence is 16 residues long. V lost 4 bases to trimming and J lost 0 bases; unmatched junction nucleotides: 6. CDR3 nucleotides: TGCGCCAGCAGCCCAGTCCTAGCGGGAGACCAAGAGACCCAGTACTTC. Its protein is CASSPVLAGDQETQYF.

This clonotype was observed a handful of times. Germline and junction disagree at one end, which may indicate a read error. J is TRBJ2-5 and V is TRBV5-1, with D uncertain. CDR1 is SGHRS and CDR2 is YFSETQ in the germline V gene. The CDR3 contains 12 residues. CDR3 nucleotides: TGCGCCAGCACCTTGGACGGGGAGACCCAGTACTTC. Amino acids: CASTLDGETQYF. Based on the CDR3 plus reference TRBV5-1 and TRBJ2-5, the full variable domain is KAGVTQTPRYLIKTRGQQVTLSCSPISGHRSVSWYQQTPGQGLQFLFEYFSETQRNKGNFPGRFSGRQFSNSRSEMNVSTLELGDSALYLCASTLDGETQYFGPGTRLLVL.

V and J are TRBV6-6 and TRBJ1-1, with D hard to call. Per the germline V gene, CDR1 is MNHNY and CDR2 is SVGAGI (reference sequence). Trimming took off 2 bases at V and 1 base at J, with 11 bases between the two ends. CDR3 size: 15 residues. The CDR3 DNA is TGTGCCAGCAGTTACGCCCTCGGCAGGAACACTGAAGCTTTCTTT. Protein sequence: CASSYALGRNTEAFF.

Notes on this clonotype: At one end the junction does not follow the germline gene, possibly because of a read error. V is TRBV7-9 and J is TRBJ1-2, with D unresolved. There are 13 residues in the CDR3. Germline CDR1 and CDR2: SEHNR and FQNEAQ (reference sequence). CDR3 region: CAGSQPTNYGYTF. Written as DNA, the CDR3 is TGTGCCGGCAGCCAACCGACTAACTATGGCTACACCTTC.

This clonotype was detected only a few times. The chain links TRBV6-6 to TRBJ2-7; TRBD1 is a possible D gene (6 bases). Trimming left V 6 bases short and J 6 bases short, with 12 bases between. Germline loops: CDR1 MNHNY, CDR2 SVGAGI (reference sequence). The CDR3 is 12 residues long. The CDR3 reads CASRFQGLEQYF. The CDR3, as DNA: TGTGCCAGCAGGTTTCAGGGGCTCGAGCAGTACTTC.

This clonotype was seen only once. V gene TRBV10-3 combines with J gene TRBJ2-7; the match to TRBD1 covers 9 bases. There are 12 residues in the CDR3. CDR1 and CDR2 (germline): ENHRY, SYGVKD. V trimming: 9 bases; J trimming: 6 bases; junction bases outside the gene matches: 6. DNA for the CDR3: TGTGCCATACAAACAGGGGGCCGCGAGCAGTACTTC. It is translated as CAIQTGGREQYF.

A few counts support this clonotype. V usage is TRBV6-5 and J usage is TRBJ2-3; TRBD2 agrees at 10 bases. Germline CDR1 and CDR2: MNHEY and SVGAGI. The CDR3 is 16 amino acids. V was pared by 6 bases and J by 4 bases, with 10 bases of the junction left unmatched. The CDR3 loop reads CASSLSGGTFADTQYF. The CDR3 region has the DNA TGTGCCAGCAGCCTTAGCGGGGGGACCTTCGCAGATACGCAGTATTTT.

V is TRBV12-3 or TRBV12-4 and J is TRBJ1-1; no firm D call. The CDR3 is made up of 13 amino acids. Trimming took 6 bases from V and 3 from J, leaving 11 bases between them. CDR3 loop: CASSNTAYTEAFF. The CDR3, as DNA: TGTGCCAGCAGCAATACTGCGTACACTGAAGCTTTCTTT.

J is TRBJ2-7 and V is TRBV6-2 or TRBV6-3; TRBD1 matches at 9 bases. V trimming: 5 bases; J trimming: 7 bases; junction bases outside the gene matches: 12. Germline CDR1 is MNHEY and CDR2 is SVGEGT. The CDR3 loop spans 15 amino acids. This CDR3 reads CASSRQGVSYNEQYF. CDR3 in DNA: TGTGCCAGCAGTCGACAGGGGGTCTCCTACAATGAGCAGTACTTC.

V usage is TRBV21-1 and J usage is TRBJ1-6; the D call of TRBD1 is as the table states it, not checked on the DNA. TRBV21-1 is tagged as a pseudogene. This CDR3 has 17 amino acids. CDR3 sequence: CASSKTREDSYNSPLHF. The CDR3 nucleotides read TGTGCCAGCAGCAAAACCAGGGAAGACTCCTATAATTCACCCCTCCACTTT.

This clonotype was detected only a few times. The gene calls are TRBV18 and TRBJ2-3; D unclear. CDR1 is KGHSH and CDR2 is LQKENI in the germline V gene. The CDR3 spans 12 residues. Trimming took 2 bases from V and 6 from J, leaving 6 bases between them. This CDR3 reads CASSPRDDTQYF. CDR3 nucleotides: TGTGCCAGCTCACCAAGGGATGATACGCAGTATTTT.

This clonotype showed up many times. DNA for the CDR3: TGTGCCAGCAGCTTAGATTGGGCGGGTAATGGCTACACCTTC. This gives the protein CASSLDWAGNGYTF. The chain recombines TRBV7-2 with TRBJ1-2; D is uncertain. The CDR3 totals 14 residues. The V gene lost 1 base and the J gene lost 6 bases, with 12 bases spanning the gap. Germline-derived CDR1 and CDR2 are SGHTA and FQGNSA.

J is TRBJ2-1 and V is TRBV4-2; D could derive from TRBD1 or TRBD2 (5 bases each). Trimming stripped 4 bases from V and 5 bases from J, with 15 bases between. Germline V gene data show CDR1 as LGHNA and CDR2 as YNFKEQ. The CDR3 covers 15 residues. Written as DNA, the CDR3 is TGTGCCAGCAGCCCCGGGGCCTTACGGGACAATGAGCAGTTCTTC. This encodes CASSPGALRDNEQFF.

The chain has TRBV29-1 and TRBJ1-1, with D uncertain. Germline V gene sequence: CDR1 SQVTM, CDR2 ANQGSEA. Trimming shortened V by 0 bases and J by 4 bases, and 12 bases separated the two germline ends. The CDR3 contains 14 residues. CDR3 DNA: TGCAGCGTTGAAGAGGAGGGCTGGGGCACTGAAGCTTTCTTT. This gives the protein CSVEEEGWGTEAFF. The full variable domain, its missing parts supplied by reference TRBV29-1 and TRBJ1-1, is SAVISQKPSRDICQRGTSLTIQCQVDSQVTMMFWYRQQPGQSLTLIATANQGSEATYESGFVIDKFPISRPNLTFSTLTVSNMSPEDSSIYLCSVEEEGWGTEAFFGQGTRLTVV.

V is TRBV7-2 and J is TRBJ2-1; 7 positions match TRBD2. Germline V CDR1 and CDR2: SGHTA, FQGNSA. Trimming took 5 bases from V and 6 from J; bases not matched to a gene: 10. This CDR3 region has 15 residues. The CDR3 DNA follows: TGTGCCAGCAGCCCGACCGGCCGGACTAGCAATGAGCAGTTCTTC. Translation gives CASSPTGRTSNEQFF.

J is TRBJ1-5 and V is TRBV29-1, with D unresolved. The CDR3 extends over 15 amino acids. Trimming took 4 bases from V and 0 from J, leaving 13 bases between them. CDR1 is SQVTM and CDR2 is ANQGSEA in the germline V gene. The DNA for the CDR3 is TGCAGCGTTGCGTCAGGATCTTATAGCAATCAGCCCCAGCATTTT. Encoded protein: CSVASGSYSNQPQHF. The full variable domain, its missing parts supplied by reference TRBV29-1 and TRBJ1-5, is SAVISQKPSRDICQRGTSLTIQCQVDSQVTMMFWYRQQPGQSLTLIATANQGSEATYESGFVIDKFPISRPNLTFSTLTVSNMSPEDSSIYLCSVASGSYSNQPQHFGDGTRLSIL.

There are a few counts of this clonotype. V gene TRBV5-1 combines with J gene TRBJ1-1; a weak D match, TRBD1 (5 bases). Germline loops: CDR1 SGHRS, CDR2 YFSETQ. The CDR3 spans 15 residues. V lost 4 bases, J lost 4 bases, and 17 bases lay in between. CDR3 in amino acids: CASSPWDPGTTEAFF. The CDR3 coding sequence is TGCGCCAGCAGCCCTTGGGATCCAGGGACCACTGAAGCTTTCTTT.

The genes are TRBV5-1 and TRBJ2-1; D gene unclear. Germline V CDR1 and CDR2: SGHRS, YFSETQ. This CDR3 is 17 amino acids long. Between the trimmed V and J ends, which lost 0 bases and 0 bases, there was a span of 13 bases. The CDR3 sequence: CASSLEMAFYSYNEQFF. In nucleotides, the CDR3 is TGCGCCAGCAGCTTGGAAATGGCGTTTTACTCCTACAATGAGCAGTTCTTC.

This clonotype was observed a few times. V gene TRBV6-1 combines with J gene TRBJ2-1, with 10 bases fitting TRBD2. J lost 2 bases, V lost 6 bases, and 13 bases had no gene match. Germline values: CDR1 MNHNS, CDR2 SASEGT. The CDR3 consists of 18 residues. CDR3 DNA: TGTGCCAGCAGGGCAAAACCACCGGGACTAGCGACCTACAATGAGCAGTTCTTC. Its translation is CASRAKPPGLATYNEQFF.

The J gene is TRBJ1-3, the V gene TRBV3-1, with TRBD1 as a possible D gene (5 bases). Germline loops: CDR1 LGHDT, CDR2 YNNKEL (reference sequence). Trimming left V 1 base short and J 1 base short, with 8 bases between. This CDR3 region has 15 residues. The CDR3 here is CASSQGGQSGNTIYF. The DNA for the CDR3 is TGTGCCAGCAGCCAAGGGGGCCAATCTGGAAACACCATATATTTT. Full variable domain (remainder filled in from reference TRBV3-1 and TRBJ1-3): DTAVSQTPKYLVTQMGNDKSIKCEQNLGHDTMYWYKQDSKKFLKIMFSYNNKELIINETVPNRFSPKSPDKAHLNLHINSLELGDSAVYFCASSQGGQSGNTIYFGEGSWLTVV.